Below, 10 T cell receptor beta chains from the same sample are listed, as sequenced in a study of shared clonotypes between healthy human individuals. Repertoires were generated with immunoSEQ multiplex PCR, while TCRdb's copy carries only in-frame clones and drops some. The sample lists 640,000 or so clones; 55% to 75% were seen once. The sample consisted of memory CD4+ T cells sorted from blood. The subset: CD45RA-negative fraction. These receptors all come from a young woman in good health.

This chain joins TRBV27 and TRBJ2-6, with 9 bases aligning to TRBD1. Germline CDR1 MNHEY, CDR2 SMNVEV (reference sequence). The CDR3 sequence is 19 residues long. The V segment lost 1 base and the J segment 1 base; nucleotides outside the gene matches: 8. As DNA, the CDR3 is TGTGCCAGCAGTTTATACATCCGGACAGGGGTTTCTGGGGCCAACGTCCTGACTTTC. This codes for CASSLYIRTGVSGANVLTF.

Note on this clone: Other nucleotide sequences in the sample specify the same CDR3. J is TRBJ2-7 and V is TRBV2; D gene ambiguous. Germline V gives CDR1 SNHLY, CDR2 FYNNEI. The length of the CDR3 is 12 residues. The ends were cut back, 9 bases at V and 2 bases at J, with 11 bases in the middle. The CDR3 loop is CASRTDAYEQYF. CDR3 DNA sequence: TGTGCCAGTAGGACCGACGCCTACGAGCAGTACTTC.

This sequence joins TRBV6-4 and TRBJ2-3; TRBD2 aligns across 13 bases. CDR3 length: 18 residues. Germline CDR1 MRHNA, CDR2 SNTAGT. The ends lost 2 bases at V and 6 bases at J; junction bases unmatched: 11. For the CDR3, the DNA is TGTGCCAGCAGTGACCCGTCCGGACTAGCGGGAGAAGGGGATACGCAGTATTTT. Protein: CASSDPSGLAGEGDTQYF.

This clone was observed a few times. V is TRBV7-9 and J is TRBJ1-2, with TRBD1 matching over 7 bases. Trimming took 5 bases from V and 2 from J; bases not matched to a gene: 2. Germline CDR1 reads SEHNR; CDR2 reads FQNEAQ (reference sequence). The CDR3 spans 13 residues. The CDR3 DNA follows: TGTGCCAGCAGCAGGGACAGCAACTATGGCTACACCTTC. This sequence encodes CASSRDSNYGYTF.

The chain couples TRBV18 to TRBJ1-2; D is perhaps TRBD1 (6 bases). With 0 bases removed from V and 4 bases from J, the gap between germline ends came to 6 bases. Germline CDR1 KGHSH, CDR2 LQKENI. This CDR3 spans 13 amino acids. The CDR3 region has the DNA TGTGCCAGCTCACCACCGACAGGCTATGGCTACACCTTC. As protein: CASSPPTGYGYTF.

V usage is TRBV7-9 and J usage is TRBJ1-1, with D tentatively TRBD1 (6 bases). With 4 bases removed from V and 1 base from J, the gap between germline ends came to 10 bases. Germline-derived CDR1 and CDR2 are SEHNR and FQNEAQ (reference sequence). The CDR3 is made up of 14 amino acids. This CDR3 reads CASSSGTTNTEAFF. In DNA, the CDR3 is TGTGCCAGCAGCTCCGGGACAACGAACACTGAAGCTTTCTTT.

In this sample, this clone turned up once. DNA of the CDR3: TGTGCCAGCAGTTTCACCTGGAAGGGATTCACTGAAGCTTTCTTT. Protein: CASSFTWKGFTEAFF. The chain joins TRBV27 to TRBJ1-1, with no clear D. The V gene's germline CDR1 is MNHEY and CDR2 SMNVEV (reference sequence). Trimming shortened V by 3 bases and J by 4 bases, and 15 bases separated the two germline ends. The length of the CDR3 is 15 residues.

This clone showed up many times. The chain combines TRBV28 with TRBJ1-4; D possibly corresponds to TRBD1 (5 bases). CDR3 length equals 16 residues. Germline values: CDR1 MDHEN, CDR2 SYDVKM. V was shortened by 3 bases and J by 0 bases, with 11 bases between the two germline ends. This CDR3 is CASSLWTHSTNEKLFF. The CDR3 DNA is TGTGCCAGCAGTTTGTGGACACACTCAACTAATGAAAAACTGTTTTTT.

The chain recombines TRBV5-4 with TRBJ2-1; 10 nucleotides agree with TRBD1. The CDR3 has 15 residues. Germline loops: CDR1 SGHNT, CDR2 YYREEE (reference sequence). With V trimmed by 4 bases and J by 4 bases, 5 bases remained unmatched. In DNA form, the CDR3 reads TGTGCCAGCAGCCTGGACAGGGGGGGATACAATGAGCAGTTCTTC. The encoded protein is CASSLDRGGYNEQFF. The full variable domain, its missing parts supplied by reference TRBV5-4 and TRBJ2-1, is ETGVTQSPTHLIKTRGQQVTLRCSSQSGHNTVSWYQQALGQGPQFIFQYYREEENGRGNFPPRFSGLQFPNYSSELNVNALELDDSALYLCASSLDRGGYNEQFFGPGTRLTVL.

The V gene is TRBV5-1, the J gene TRBJ1-2, with D possibly TRBD1 on 5 matching bases. Trimming took 3 bases from V and 7 from J, leaving 13 bases between them. CDR1 and CDR2 (germline): SGHRS, YFSETQ. CDR3 length: 13 residues. The CDR3 sequence is CASSSSGMGGYTF. The CDR3 bases are TGCGCCAGCAGCTCCTCAGGGATGGGTGGCTACACCTTC.